This T cell receptor (beta chain) was sequenced for a study of cytomegalovirus exposure and HLA in healthy donors. General study findings and limits: Presence/absence analysis assumed near-uniform sequencing depth across donors. Within the data, a cluster of highly shared sequence variants was likely a sequencing artifact. It was only CMV serostatus that was available as immune exposure information.

The PCR was carried out with 60 Vbeta primers and 13 Jbeta primers. Assay: immunoSEQ multiplex PCR; the TCRdb copy retains only in-frame clones and omits some. The sample has some 180,000 clones, around 80% seen once. Germline loops: CDR1 SGHAT, CDR2 FQNNGV. This CDR3 contains 16 residues. V shed 4 bases and J shed 0 bases, with 15 bases lying between them. In the case of this clone: The antigen remains unidentified.

This chain connects TRBV11-2 to TRBJ1-2, with D hard to call. Sequenced: PBMCs. The sequence derives from a girl aged 2-15 years in good health and CMV-seropositive. As DNA, the CDR3 is TGTGCCAGCAGCTCGAAGGACGGGGAGGCTAACTATGGCTACACCTTC. Its protein product is CASSSKDGEANYGYTF.